A selection of T cell receptor beta chains follows, all from one sample in a study of CD8 T cells in ankylosing spondylitis. TCRdb used MiXCR to reprocess the 5' RACE reads, holding one entry per CDR3 protein. The sample carries some 120,000 distinct CDR3 sequences, 7% recorded once. The sequenced sample consisted of blood, either unsorted or a sorted T cell fraction (not recorded which). Source of these receptors: a male donor with ankylosing spondylitis or in good health (not recorded which). Both conserved end residues are part of each CDR3. A D gene is named only where the DNA matches it firmly. Size is omitted from some rows. Given values are once, few, many or a class for expanded clones.

size	D	V	J	CDR3	DNA
.	.	TRBV19	TRBJ2-1	CASSPSGSASYNEQFF	TGTGCCAGTAGTCCGTCGGGCAGCGCGTCCTACAATGAGCAGTTCTTC
many	.	TRBV6-5	TRBJ2-1	CASSYAWEPSSYNEQFF	TGTGCCAGCAGTTACGCATGGGAACCGAGCTCCTACAATGAGCAGTTCTTC
many	.	TRBV20-1	TRBJ1-6	CSANGLGDSPLHF	TGCAGTGCTAATGGCCTCGGGGATTCACCCCTCCACTTT
few	.	TRBV29-1	TRBJ2-7	CSVQERFDEQYF	TGCAGCGTGCAGGAGAGGTTCGACGAGCAGTACTTC
few	.	TRBV5-1	TRBJ2-7	CASKDGYYEQYF	TGCGCCAGCAAGGACGGATACTACGAGCAGTACTTC
many	TRBD2	TRBV9	TRBJ2-1	CASSVVWGGSEQFF	TGTGCCAGCAGCGTAGTTTGGGGAGGGAGTGAGCAGTTCTTC
many	.	TRBV12-3/TRBV12-4	TRBJ2-7	CASSFGSAQYF	TGTGCCAGCAGTTTTGGTTCCGCGCAGTACTTC
many	.	TRBV5-1	TRBJ1-1	CASSLEWGGRVTEAFF	TGCGCCAGCAGCTTGGAGTGGGGGGGAAGGGTCACTGAAGCTTTCTTT
many	.	TRBV11-2	TRBJ2-1	CASSLGRAQEFF	TGTGCCAGCAGCTTAGGGCGGGCCCAGGAGTTCTTC
many	TRBD2	TRBV5-1	TRBJ2-1	CASSLSTSSSYNEQFF	TGCGCCAGCAGCCTCTCGACTAGCTCCTCCTACAATGAGCAGTTCTTC
many	.	TRBV4-3	TRBJ1-5	CASSQLWTDSNQPQHF	TGCGCCAGCAGCCAGCTCTGGACCGATAGCAATCAGCCCCAGCATTTT
.	TRBD1	TRBV2	TRBJ2-1	CASSEGQENEQFF	TGTGCCAGCAGCGAAGGACAGGAGAATGAGCAGTTCTTC
many	.	TRBV20-1	TRBJ1-1	CSAMGRFRTESAWNTEAFF	TGCAGTGCTATGGGCCGTTTCAGGACAGAATCCGCCTGGAACACTGAAGCTTTCTTT
many	.	TRBV5-6	TRBJ2-1	CASSRPLGGGAGNEQFF	TGTGCCAGCAGCCGACCTTTAGGAGGGGGCGCGGGAAATGAGCAGTTCTTC
many	.	TRBV5-1	TRBJ2-3	CASSSGGTDTQYF	TGCGCCAGCAGCTCTGGTGGAACAGATACGCAGTATTTT
many	TRBD1	TRBV18	TRBJ2-1	CASSPSARQGGSNEQFF	TGTGCCAGCTCACCCTCAGCCCGACAGGGTGGGTCCAATGAGCAGTTCTTC
many	.	TRBV3-1	TRBJ2-7	CASSQGHRAYEQYF	TGTGCCAGCAGCCAAGGACACAGGGCCTACGAGCAGTACTTC
many	.	TRBV24-1	TRBJ2-5	CATSDPGAQETQYF	TGTGCCACCAGTGACCCCGGAGCTCAAGAGACCCAGTACTTC
many	.	TRBV29-1	TRBJ2-7	CSVDQGSGSYEQYF	TGCAGCGTTGATCAGGGGAGTGGCTCCTACGAGCAGTACTTC
.	.	TRBV9	TRBJ2-1	CASSVISTGNNEQFF	TGTGCCAGCAGCGTAATCTCTACAGGGAACAATGAGCAGTTCTTC
many	.	TRBV20-1	TRBJ2-1	CSAGATFTVNEQFF	TGCAGTGCTGGGGCTACTTTTACCGTTAATGAGCAGTTCTTC
many	TRBD1	TRBV5-1	TRBJ2-2	CASIGTGETGELFF	TGCGCCAGCATCGGGACAGGGGAAACCGGGGAGCTGTTTTTT
many	.	TRBV5-1	TRBJ1-1	CASSLKADTEAFF	TGCGCCAGCAGCTTGAAGGCGGACACTGAAGCTTTCTTT
many	TRBD2	TRBV6-2/TRBV6-3	TRBJ2-2	CASSTGLAGMSTGELFF	TGTGCCAGCAGCACCGGACTAGCGGGAATGAGCACCGGGGAGCTGTTTTTT
few	TRBD1	TRBV20-1	TRBJ1-5	CSASTAGTGYRQPQHF	TGCAGTGCTAGTACGGCCGGGACAGGGTATCGTCAGCCCCAGCATTTT
many	.	TRBV30	TRBJ1-2	CAWTGGDGYTF	TGTGCCTGGACCGGAGGAGATGGCTACACCTTC
many	.	TRBV15	TRBJ2-2	CATSLPSVDTGELFF	TGTGCCACCAGCCTTCCTAGCGTAGACACCGGGGAGCTGTTTTTT
many	.	TRBV29-1	TRBJ2-5	CSVEARVSVETQYF	TGCAGCGTTGAAGCCAGGGTATCGGTGGAGACCCAGTACTTC
many	.	TRBV7-9	TRBJ1-1	CASSLVVGEGTEAFF	TGTGCCAGCAGCTTAGTTGTCGGAGAGGGAACTGAAGCTTTCTTT
.	TRBD2	TRBV5-6	TRBJ2-5	CASSFSGRWQETQYF	TGTGCCAGCAGTTTTAGCGGGAGATGGCAAGAGACCCAGTACTTC
many	.	TRBV5-1	TRBJ2-5	CASSLAYWGQETQYF	TGCGCCAGCAGCTTGGCGTACTGGGGACAAGAGACCCAGTACTTC
many	.	TRBV10-3	TRBJ2-3	CAITRQLDTDTQYF	TGTGCCATCACCCGACAGTTAGACACAGATACGCAGTATTTT
.	TRBD1	TRBV6-5	TRBJ1-2	CASSSDRGGYGYTF	TGTGCCAGCAGTTCCGACAGGGGTGGCTATGGCTACACCTTC
.	TRBD1	TRBV5-1	TRBJ2-1	CASSTGTVSYNEQFF	TGCGCCAGCAGCACGGGGACAGTGAGCTACAATGAGCAGTTCTTC